The sequence of this T cell receptor (beta chain) was determined in a study of response to subunit inactivated influenza vaccine. Overall study findings and caveats: A suggestion made by the authors is that each seasonal influenza vaccination recruits few new T cells.

In this sample, this clonotype turned up a few times. Its antigen is unknown. V was shortened by 1 base and J by 2 bases, with 12 bases between the two germline ends. This CDR3 spans 15 amino acids. CDR1 is SGHDN, CDR2 FVKESK, per germline. TCRdb re-called the RT-PCR reads through MiXCR, storing one row per CDR3 protein. The repertoire has about 520,000 distinct CDR3 sequences, approximately 7.3% of them found once; the top ten carry under 15%. The clonotype comes from a man aged 50 to 69 who received an inactivated influenza vaccine. V is TRBV14 and J is TRBJ2-7; D gene ambiguous. Material: PBMCs from blood, obtained around 25 months after vaccination. CDR3 loop: CASSQGSQHAYEQYF. The CDR3, as DNA: TGTGCCAGCAGCCAAGGTTCCCAGCACGCCTACGAGCAGTACTTC. The full variable domain, rest sourced from reference TRBV14 and TRBJ2-7, is EAGVTQFPSHSVIEKGQTVTLRCDPISGHDNLYWYRRVMGKEIKFLLHFVKESKQDESGMPNNRFLAERTGGTYSTLKVQPAELEDSGVYFCASSQGSQHAYEQYFGPGTRLTVT.